One sample yielded the 13 T cell receptor beta chains listed below, sequenced in a study of technical replicates of blood from a few donors. The method was immunoSEQ multiplex PCR; TCRdb's version includes in-frame clones alone and lacks a portion of them. The sample includes roughly 80,000 clones, about 92% of them seen just once. Sequencing was performed on T cells isolated from PBMCs. The receptors originated from a human donor in good health.

This sequence joins TRBV5-1 and TRBJ1-4, with 9 bases identical to TRBD1. Trimming cost V 5 bases and J 8 bases; bases outside gene matches: 4. Looked up from germline, CDR1 is SGHRS and CDR2 is YFSETQ. The CDR3 contains 13 residues. This CDR3 reads CASRGQGREKLFF. In DNA, the CDR3 is TGCGCCAGCAGAGGACAGGGGAGAGAAAAACTGTTTTTT.

In regard to this clone: At one end the junction does not follow the germline gene, possibly because of a read error. The chain has TRBV7-2 and TRBJ2-1, with TRBD2 matching over 7 bases. This CDR3 is 14 amino acids long. Germline values: CDR1 SGHTA, CDR2 FQGNSA. The CDR3 is CASNLAGGVNEQFF. The CDR3 DNA sequence: TGTGCCAGCAACTTAGCGGGCGGGGTCAATGAGCAGTTCTTC.

The chain employs TRBV19 and TRBJ2-3; a possible D gene is TRBD2 (6 bases). Germline CDR1 reads LNHDA; CDR2 reads SQIVND (reference sequence). The CDR3 totals 15 residues. V lost 4 bases to trimming and J lost 5 bases, with 16 bases between them. CDR3 protein: CASSTRDSLRDTQYF. CDR3 bases: TGTGCCAGTAGTACCCGGGACTCTCTGAGAGATACGCAGTATTTT.

The CDR3 sequence is CASSFRAAYEQYF. The CDR3 bases are TGTGCCAGCAGCTTCCGAGCCGCCTACGAGCAGTACTTC. This chain joins TRBV7-8 and TRBJ2-7; D gene uncertain. Germline V gene data show CDR1 as SGHVS and CDR2 as FQNEAQ. V lost 3 bases and J 2 bases, leaving 8 bases between the germline ends. The CDR3 consists of 13 residues.

This chain uses TRBV9 with TRBJ1-3; no reliable D call. The CDR3 loop spans 13 amino acids. Germline assignment: CDR1 SGDLS and CDR2 YYNGEE. Trimming took off 0 bases at V and 3 bases at J, with 4 bases between the two ends. The CDR3 here is CASSVDLGNTIYF. CDR3 nucleotides: TGTGCCAGCAGCGTAGATCTTGGAAACACCATATATTTT.

V usage is TRBV7-8 and J usage is TRBJ2-7; no clear D gene. Germline loops: CDR1 SGHVS, CDR2 FQNEAQ. Trimming stripped 5 bases from V and 1 base from J, with 9 bases between. The CDR3 extends over 13 amino acids. CDR3 bases: TGTGCCAGCAGCCCACTTCTTTCCTACGAGCAGTACTTC. Its translation: CASSPLLSYEQYF.

The chain uses TRBV4-1 and TRBJ1-1; D not certain. This CDR3 comprises 15 residues. Trimming cost V 1 base and J 0 bases, with 9 bases left between them. The germline V gene has CDR1 MGHRA and CDR2 YSYEKL. Here the CDR3 DNA reads TGCGCCAGCAGCCAAGTCACAGAAATGAACACTGAAGCTTTCTTT. Residues: CASSQVTEMNTEAFF.

J is TRBJ2-5 and V is TRBV5-1, with a possible D match to TRBD2 (5 bases). V lost 7 bases and J lost 2, with 12 bases in between. CDR1 and CDR2 (germline): SGHRS, YFSETQ. This CDR3 has 13 amino acids. CDR3 coding DNA: TGCGCCAGCGGCAGGACTGTTCAAGAGACCCAGTACTTC. Amino acids: CASGRTVQETQYF.

The V and J genes are TRBV20-1 and TRBJ2-1; D is unresolved. V shed 3 bases and J shed 7 bases, with 4 bases lying between them. The CDR3 is 10 residues long. Germline assignment: CDR1 DFQATT and CDR2 SNEGSKA (reference sequence). The CDR3: CSARQNEQFF. CDR3 DNA: TGCAGTGCTAGGCAGAATGAGCAGTTCTTC.

The chain recombines TRBV4-1 with TRBJ2-3; D is uncertain. Germline CDR1 reads MGHRA; CDR2 reads YSYEKL. The V gene lost 1 base and the J gene lost 2 bases, with 7 bases spanning the gap. This CDR3 has 14 residues. For the CDR3, the DNA is TGCGCCAGCAGCCAAGGGCCTTACACAGATACGCAGTATTTT. Translating it yields CASSQGPYTDTQYF.

This clone was observed once. The CDR3 DNA reads as TGTGCCAGCAGTGACAGGGGGCTAAGGTCCTATAATTCACCCCTCCACTTT. Encoded protein: CASSDRGLRSYNSPLHF. The chain links TRBV6-1 to TRBJ1-6, with 8 bases identical to TRBD1. The V and J ends lost 3 bases and 1 base, in that order; junction bases with no gene match: 5. This CDR3 has 17 residues. Germline V CDR1 and CDR2: MNHNS, SASEGT.

The rearrangement joins TRBV18 to TRBJ2-7, with a weak D call TRBD2 (6 bases). The CDR3 is 13 residues long. V was cut by 6 bases and J by 0 bases, with 9 bases left in between. Germline-derived CDR1 and CDR2 are KGHSH and LQKENI. The CDR3 loop reads CASSEGNSYEQYF. Written as DNA, the CDR3 is TGTGCCAGCTCGGAGGGAAACTCCTACGAGCAGTACTTC. The full variable domain, with the rest looked up from reference TRBV18 and TRBJ2-7, is NAGVMQNPRHLVRRRGQEARLRCSPMKGHSHVYWYRQLPEEGLKFMVYLQKENIIDESGMPKERFSAEFPKEGPSILRIQQVVRGDSAAYFCASSEGNSYEQYFGPGTRLTVT.

This chain joins TRBV5-4 and TRBJ1-3; no clear D gene. Deletions cut 2 bases from V and 4 bases from J, with 7 bases between. This CDR3 comprises 13 residues. Germline CDR1 is SGHNT and CDR2 is YYREEE (reference sequence). Written as DNA, the CDR3 is TGTGCCAGCAGCTTTCCTAGGGGAAACACCATATATTTT. This sequence encodes CASSFPRGNTIYF.